Below, one T cell receptor beta chain is given with its context. This clone was recorded once. This receptor's antigen is unknown. There are no base qualities to consult, and no much larger clone falls within one base. This entry comes from a study of memory CD4+ T cells and cytomegalovirus serostatus (dated by TCRdb to the late 2010s). About the full investigation: The cohort comprised roughly 35 healthy Belgian adults, 9 CMV seropositive and 24 CMV seronegative. CD4+ memory TCRbeta repertoires of a Belgian cohort with known cytomegalovirus serostatus were sequenced in order to replicate a published TCR-based CMV serostatus classifier.

Study-wide findings and limitations: The original-framework classifier achieved a median bootstrapped AUC of about 0.95 with a 95% CI of 0.76-1.00 on the Belgian cohort. For predicting CMV serostatus, the median bootstrapped AUC was about 0.96 using the original framework and less than 0.93 using a US-trained random forest. The results were interpreted as suggesting that the CMV-associated TCR signature is largely present in the CD4+ memory repertoire. Only CD4+CD45RO+ memory cells were sequenced, in contrast to the original study, which included naive and memory CD4+ and CD8+ populations. Among the 150 to 200 previously reported CMV-associated TCRbeta sequences, 67 showed up in the CD4+ memory repertoires, with each one found in between one and five individuals.

Unmatched junction bases come to 12, with V trimmed by 8 bases and J by 5 bases. Taken from cysteine to phenylalanine, the CDR3 has 15 residues. Only the CDR3 region is kept as DNA, spanning 45 bases read in frame from base 1. Based on the germline V gene, the CDR1 and CDR2 sequences are MDHEN and SYDVKM. Single viable CD3+CD4+CD8-CD45RO+ cells were sorted as memory CD4+ T cells on a FACSAria II. To determine CMV serostatus, a Roche Elecsys assay was used that detects serum IgG against CMV pp150, pp28, p38 and p52. After the samples were thawed, total CD4+ T cells were enriched through positive selection using CD4 magnetic microbeads. The samples came from a different study that was designed specifically to examine the CD4+ T cell memory repertoire. Peripheral blood mononuclear cells were isolated and cryopreserved according to standard operating procedures, and serum was stored at -80 degrees C. The staining used CD3-PerCP (BW264/56), CD4-APC (RPA-T4), CD45RO-PE (UCHT1) and CD8-Pacific Orange (3B5) antibodies, and Sytox blue was used to exclude non-viable cells.

Genomic DNA was extracted from sorted cells with the Quick-DNA Microprep Kit. Amplification of TCRbeta DNA was done with the immunoSEQ hsTCRbeta kit, following the protocol from the manufacturer. An Illumina MiSeq instrument was used to sequence the TCRbeta libraries. Regarding the original processing steps: After out-of-frame sequences were removed, millions of distinct TCRbeta sequences remained, averaging approximately 72,000 per individual. Each individual was scored according to the count of 164 previously reported CMV-associated TCRbeta sequences and the total productive distinct TCRbeta count. A beta-binomial model was reimplemented in Python, and scikit-learn random forests with default parameters were trained on US cohort data. Classifier performance on the Belgian cohort was summarized as median AUC with percentile confidence intervals over 10,000 bootstrap iterations. The clones in this table, taken by TCRdb from immuneACCESS, are in-frame only. Not every clone is retained; where verified, under half of the shortfall comes from an unresolved V gene, and the cause of the rest is unknown. V, J and clone size derive from that table, while D and trimming were established from the DNA sequence. The sample has around 45,000 clones on record, roughly four fifths of them singletons. Roughly 1.2% of the sample goes to the ten largest clones.

This chain is built from TRBV28 and TRBJ1-1; 9 bases in the middle match TRBD1. Sequencing was performed on memory CD4+ T cells from blood. The TCR was taken from an adult in good health and CMV-seropositive. The CDR3 here reads CASHPGTGFSTEAFF. DNA sequence: TGTGCCAGCCATCCCGGGACAGGGTTTTCGACTGAAGCTTTCTTT. With all but the CDR3 taken from the reference TRBV28 and TRBJ1-1 genes, the full variable domain is: DVKVTQSSRYLVKRTGEKVFLECVQDMDHENMFWYRQDPGLGLRLIYFSYDVKMKEKGDIPEGYSVSREKKERFSLILESASTNQTSMYLCASHPGTGFSTEAFFGQGTRLTVV.